A single sample is the source of the 22 T cell receptor beta chains below, sequenced in a study of cytomegalovirus exposure and HLA in healthy donors. A multiplex PCR was run with 60 Vbeta primers and 13 Jbeta primers. Method: immunoSEQ multiplex PCR; TCRdb's copy keeps in-frame clones and lacks some. This table has a few hundred thousand clones, around 73% appearing once. The sample consisted of PBMCs. Every receptor here comes from a woman aged 25 to 39 in good health and CMV-seronegative.

A remark on this clone: Other DNA sequences of this sample code for an identical CDR3. J is TRBJ2-3 and V is TRBV5-1; the match to TRBD2 covers 7 bases. The CDR3 is 16 amino acids. The germline V gene encodes CDR1 SGHRS and CDR2 YFSETQ. V lost 0 bases to trimming and J lost 0 bases; unmatched junction nucleotides: 4. CDR3 region: CASSLGASGSTDTQYF. For the CDR3, the DNA is TGCGCCAGCAGCTTGGGGGCTAGCGGCAGCACAGATACGCAGTATTTT.

The chain couples TRBV6-1 to TRBJ1-2; 7 bases are a match to TRBD1. The germline CDR1 and CDR2 sequences are MNHNS and SASEGT. The J segment lost 10 bases and the V segment lost 8 bases, leaving 16 bases of the junction unmatched. This CDR3 comprises 14 residues. DNA of the CDR3: TGTGCCAGCGTTAGTGACAGGGTGCTTCCGGACTACACCTTC. Its protein product is CASVSDRVLPDYTF.

The CDR3: CASSVRTGPAGYTF. The CDR3 nucleotides are TGTGCCAGTAGTGTGAGGACAGGGCCCGCTGGCTACACCTTC. This chain links TRBV19 with TRBJ1-2, with 8 bases identical to TRBD1. Germline loops: CDR1 LNHDA, CDR2 SQIVND (reference sequence). Trimming at V came to 5 bases and at J to 7 bases, leaving 9 bases not matched to a gene. The length of the CDR3 is 14 residues.

The chain uses TRBV4-1 and TRBJ2-7; 8 bases agree with TRBD2. The CDR3 covers 16 residues. V lost 1 base, J lost 4 bases, and 9 bases stayed unmatched. Per the germline V gene, CDR1 is MGHRA and CDR2 is YSYEKL. CDR3: CASSQGSTSVKYEQYF. The CDR3 DNA follows: TGCGCCAGCAGCCAAGGATCGACTAGCGTAAAATACGAGCAGTACTTC.

The V and J genes are TRBV2 and TRBJ2-1; 10 nucleotides agree with TRBD2. CDR1 is SNHLY, CDR2 FYNNEI, per germline. With V trimmed by 4 bases and J by 12 bases, 9 bases remained unmatched. The CDR3 extends over 14 amino acids. CDR3 loop: CASSGGTSAGAQFF. Written as DNA, the CDR3 is TGTGCCAGCAGTGGTGGGACTAGCGCGGGTGCGCAGTTCTTC.

Notes on this clone: Other nucleotide sequences from this sample produce the same CDR3. V gene TRBV27 combines with J gene TRBJ1-4, with 8 bases lining up with TRBD1. From germline, CDR1 is MNHEY and CDR2 SMNVEV (reference sequence). This CDR3 is built from 15 residues. V lost 1 base and J lost 8; bases outside the gene matches: 6. The CDR3 here is CASSLYGQGSEKLFF. The CDR3 nucleotides read TGTGCCAGCAGTTTATATGGACAGGGTAGCGAAAAACTGTTTTTT.

As for this clone: The junction does not match germline at one end; this may be a read error. The J gene is TRBJ1-1, the V gene TRBV28, with D tentatively TRBD1 (5 bases). Germline assignment: CDR1 MDHEN and CDR2 SYDVKM. This CDR3 contains 13 residues. The CDR3 DNA reads as TGTGCCAGCAGTTTTGAAGGGGCCCCTGAGGCTTTCTTT. Amino acid sequence: CASSFEGAPEAFF.

The count of this clone is one. This sequence joins TRBV5-1 and TRBJ2-7, with D maybe TRBD1 (6 bases). This CDR3 contains 15 residues. Germline lookup yields CDR1 SGHRS and CDR2 YFSETQ. V gave up 0 bases and J gave up 5 bases, with 15 bases separating them. CDR3 region: CASSLGNRVYDEQYF. CDR3 sequence (DNA): TGCGCCAGCAGCTTGGGAAACAGGGTTTATGACGAGCAGTACTTC.

V usage is TRBV2 and J usage is TRBJ2-5; TRBD2 matches 15 bases. Trimming at V came to 6 bases and at J to 5 bases, leaving 1 base not matched to a gene. Germline V CDR1 and CDR2: SNHLY, FYNNEI. This CDR3 region has 14 residues. The CDR3: CASRGTSGRETQYF. CDR3 DNA sequence: TGTGCCAGCAGGGGGACTAGCGGGAGGGAGACCCAGTACTTC.

J is TRBJ2-1 and V is TRBV5-4; 9 bases fit TRBD2. The CDR3 has 15 residues. V lost 5 bases to trimming and J lost 1 base; unmatched junction nucleotides: 4. CDR1 and CDR2 from the germline V gene are SGHNT and YYREEE (reference sequence). CDR3 region: CASSLAGESYNEQFF. As DNA, the CDR3 is TGTGCCAGCAGTTTAGCGGGAGAATCCTACAATGAGCAGTTCTTC.

This chain uses TRBV5-5 with TRBJ1-2; no firm D call. The germline gives CDR1 SGHKS, CDR2 YYEKEE (reference sequence). V shed 4 bases and J shed 8 bases, with 15 bases lying between them. CDR3 length equals 13 residues. This CDR3 reads CASSPSPNPGYTF. CDR3 DNA sequence: TGTGCCAGCAGCCCTTCTCCTAATCCCGGCTACACCTTC. The full variable domain, with the rest looked up from reference TRBV5-5 and TRBJ1-2, is DAGVTQSPTHLIKTRGQQVTLRCSPISGHKSVSWYQQVLGQGPQFIFQYYEKEERGRGNFPDRFSARQFPNYSSELNVNALLLGDSALYLCASSPSPNPGYTFGSGTRLTVV.

The rearrangement joins TRBV6-1 to TRBJ2-3, with 12 positions matching TRBD2. Per germline, CDR1 MNHNS and CDR2 SASEGT. V gave up 4 bases and J gave up 4 bases; unmatched junction bases: 9. CDR3 length: 17 amino acids. In nucleotides, the CDR3 is TGTGCCAGCAGTGTATCGTATTCTAGCGGGGGGGCAGATACGCAGTATTTT. Protein sequence: CASSVSYSSGGADTQYF.

The chain employs TRBV5-1 and TRBJ2-1, with TRBD1 matching over 7 bases. The germline CDR1 and CDR2 sequences are SGHRS and YFSETQ. The length of the CDR3 is 13 residues. Trimming at V came to 7 bases and at J to 9 bases, leaving 10 bases not matched to a gene. The CDR3 bases are TGCGCCAGCGGACGAGTATCAGGGGGTGAGCAGTTCTTC. It translates to CASGRVSGGEQFF.

The chain couples TRBV6-1 to TRBJ2-5, with a tentative D call TRBD1 (6 bases). The J call may be in error: the DNA end matches TRBJ2-7 better. CDR1 MNHNS and CDR2 SASEGT come from the germline V gene. The CDR3 runs to 14 residues. The CDR3 loop reads CASSELGASYEQYF. For the CDR3, the DNA is TGTGCCAGCAGTGAGTTGGGGGCCTCCTACGAGCAGTACTTC.

This clone was detected only a few times. Distinct nucleotide sequences in the sample also encode this CDR3. This sequence joins TRBV25-1 and TRBJ2-7; the match to TRBD1 covers 7 bases. The V and J ends lost 8 bases and 4 bases, in that order; junction bases with no gene match: 2. The CDR3 length is 11 residues. Germline V gene sequence: CDR1 MGHDK, CDR2 SYGVNS. The CDR3 sequence: CASSGGYEQYF. In DNA, the CDR3 is TGTGCCAGCTCAGGGGGTTACGAGCAGTACTTC.

The sample holds a few counts of this clone. V and J are TRBV21-1 and TRBJ2-1; the listed D gene, TRBD1, was not tested against the DNA. TRBV21-1 is termed a pseudogene. CDR3 length equals 14 residues. CDR3 bases: TGTGCCAGCAGCTTTCCCGGACAGTTGAATGAGCAGTTCTTC. Translated, it gives CASSFPGQLNEQFF.

This clone was found once. This chain uses TRBV2 with TRBJ1-1, with TRBD1 matching 8 bases. This CDR3 is built from 15 residues. The V gene end was trimmed by 3 bases and the J gene end by 2 bases; junction bases not matched to a gene: 5. Germline values: CDR1 SNHLY, CDR2 FYNNEI. As DNA, the CDR3 is TGTGCCAGCAGTGACCAGGACAGGGCTAACACTGAAGCTTTCTTT. The encoded protein is CASSDQDRANTEAFF.

The rearrangement joins TRBV4-1 to TRBJ2-1, with D unclear. CDR3 size: 16 residues. Trimming took off 0 bases at V and 0 bases at J, with 9 bases between the two ends. Germline V CDR1 and CDR2: MGHRA, YSYEKL. The CDR3 bases are TGCGCCAGCAGCCAAGATCTCCGTAGCTCCTACAATGAGCAGTTCTTC. It yields the protein CASSQDLRSSYNEQFF.

Only a few counts were recorded for this clone. The chain recombines TRBV30 with TRBJ2-7, with D possibly matching TRBD2 (5 bases). The length of the CDR3 is 15 residues. CDR1 is GTSNPN, CDR2 SVGIG, per germline (reference sequence). Trimming cost V 0 bases and J 0 bases, with 12 bases left between them. This CDR3 is CAWSVLIGSSYEQYF. In DNA, the CDR3 is TGTGCCTGGAGTGTACTTATAGGGAGCTCCTACGAGCAGTACTTC.

The CDR3 spells CSVSGRLNTEAFF. The DNA for the CDR3 is TGCAGCGTTTCCGGCAGGCTGAACACTGAAGCTTTCTTT. The chain joins TRBV29-1 to TRBJ1-1; D gene uncertain. Germline V gene data show CDR1 as SQVTM and CDR2 as ANQGSEA. The ends were cut back, 5 bases at V and 0 bases at J, with 10 bases in the middle. This CDR3 is built from 13 residues.

The CDR3 sequence is CASSLGAGRGYEQYF. For the CDR3, the DNA is TGTGCCAGCAGCTTAGGAGCGGGTCGGGGGTACGAGCAGTACTTC. The rearrangement links TRBV13 to TRBJ2-7, with TRBD2 as a possible D gene (6 bases). CDR1 is PRHDT and CDR2 is FYEKMQ in the germline V gene (reference sequence). The length of the CDR3 is 15 residues. With 0 bases removed from V and 4 bases from J, the gap between germline ends came to 13 bases.

This clone came up a few times. This chain uses TRBV28 with TRBJ1-2; 12 positions match TRBD1. Germline V lookup: CDR1 MDHEN, CDR2 SYDVKM. V lost 8 bases and J lost 7; bases outside the gene matches: 8. The CDR3 totals 14 residues. The CDR3 loop is CASLRDRGLFGYTF. DNA of the CDR3: TGTGCCAGCCTCCGGGACAGGGGGCTTTTTGGCTACACCTTC.